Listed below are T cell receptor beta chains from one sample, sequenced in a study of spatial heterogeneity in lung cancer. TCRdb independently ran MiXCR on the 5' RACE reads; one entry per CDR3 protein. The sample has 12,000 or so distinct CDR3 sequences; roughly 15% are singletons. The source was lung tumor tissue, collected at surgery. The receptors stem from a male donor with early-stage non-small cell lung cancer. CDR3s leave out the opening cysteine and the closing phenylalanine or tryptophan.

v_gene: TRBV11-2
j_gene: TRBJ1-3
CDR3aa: ASSPWSGNTIY

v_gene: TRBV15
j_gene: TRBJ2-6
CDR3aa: ATSRVPSNVLT

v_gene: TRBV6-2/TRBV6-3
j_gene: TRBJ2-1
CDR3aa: ASSYDLVGEQF

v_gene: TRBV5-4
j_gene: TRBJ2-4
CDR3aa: ASSLAGEGNIQY

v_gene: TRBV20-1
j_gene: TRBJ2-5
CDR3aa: SANFAGNPGETQY

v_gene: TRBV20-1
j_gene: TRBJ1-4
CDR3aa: SASRDRGNEKLF

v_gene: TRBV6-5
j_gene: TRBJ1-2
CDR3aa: ASSLTKSTAGGYT

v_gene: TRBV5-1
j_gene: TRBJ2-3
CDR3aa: ASSLRGDTDTQY

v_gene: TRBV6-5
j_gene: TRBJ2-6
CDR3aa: ASSRTGANVLT

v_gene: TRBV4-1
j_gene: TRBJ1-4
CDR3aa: ASSQGNAPHNEKLF